This is a list of T cell receptor beta chains from one sample in a study of blood T cell repertoires in COVID-19. Data came from immunoSEQ multiplex PCR; TCRdb stores just in-frame clones and leaves some out. The profile shows roughly 84,000 clones, around 75% of them singletons. Sequenced: peripheral blood. Every receptor here comes from a woman aged 45-60 years with acute or convalescent COVID-19. Each CDR3 is given with its conserved first and last residue. The D gene is left open where the match is weak. Expanded clones are given a class, and other clones once, few, many or no size at all.

v_gene,abundance,j_gene,d_gene,CDR3aa,CDR3nt
TRBV5-4,few,TRBJ2-1,TRBD2,CASSRGGSGGIGGSYNEQFF,TGTGCCAGCAGCCGAGGGGGTAGCGGGGGGATCGGCGGAAGCTACAATGAGCAGTTCTTC
TRBV5-1,-,TRBJ2-7,-,CASSYGVSRPKVSYEQYF,TGCGCCAGCAGCTACGGGGTATCGCGGCCCAAAGTTAGCTACGAGCAGTACTTC
TRBV6-2/TRBV6-3,-,TRBJ2-3,-,CASSSPAWQGTDTQYF,TGTGCCAGCAGTTCGCCGGCCTGGCAGGGCACAGATACGCAGTATTTT
TRBV2,once,TRBJ1-4,TRBD1,CASRVDRASEKLFF,TGTGCCAGCAGAGTCGACAGGGCCTCCGAAAAACTGTTTTTT
TRBV19,-,TRBJ1-1,-,CASSPRQTYTEAFF,TGTGCCAGTAGCCCTCGACAGACCTACACTGAAGCTTTCTTT
TRBV9,-,TRBJ2-2,TRBD2,CASSPTIRSGGAGRNTGELFF,TGTGCCAGCAGCCCCACGATCAGGAGCGGGGGGGCGGGAAGAAACACCGGGGAGCTGTTTTTT
TRBV6-1,-,TRBJ1-5,TRBD1,CASSEFDGTGGQPQHF,TGTGCCAGCAGTGAATTTGATGGGACAGGTGGTCAGCCCCAGCATTTT
TRBV2,few,TRBJ2-7,-,CASSPRYEQYF,TGTGCCAGCAGTCCTCGCTACGAGCAGTACTTC
TRBV28,-,TRBJ1-2,-,CASSPSPTFGGYGYTF,TGTGCCAGCAGTCCCTCTCCCACCTTCGGTGGCTATGGCTACACCTTC
TRBV7-2,-,TRBJ2-3,TRBD1,CASQGQTSTDTQYF,TGTGCCAGCCAGGGACAGACTAGCACAGATACGCAGTATTTT
TRBV2,few,TRBJ1-2,-,CASSARGINGGYTF,TGTGCCAGCAGTGCCCGGGGGATTAATGGAGGCTACACCTTC
TRBV6-5,-,TRBJ1-2,-,CASRVRAGFNHGYTF,TGTGCCAGCCGCGTCCGGGCAGGGTTTAACCATGGCTACACCTTC
TRBV11-2,-,TRBJ2-2,-,CASSYSPLGYPTGELFF,TGTGCCAGCAGCTACTCTCCCCTAGGTTACCCCACCGGGGAGCTGTTTTTT
TRBV10-2,-,TRBJ2-1,TRBD2,CASSKGLVQEQFF,TGCGCCAGCAGCAAGGGACTAGTTCAGGAGCAGTTCTTC
TRBV28,-,TRBJ2-7,TRBD1,CASSSDRERDEQYF,TGTGCCAGCAGTTCCGACAGGGAAAGGGACGAGCAGTACTTC
TRBV11-2,-,TRBJ1-3,TRBD1,CASSADRENTIYF,TGTGCCAGCAGCGCGGACAGGGAAAACACCATATATTTT
TRBV28,few,TRBJ1-3,-,CASRAQTSGNTIYF,TGTGCCAGCAGAGCCCAAACCTCTGGAAACACCATATATTTT
TRBV12-5,-,TRBJ1-2,-,CASGLPLRFHYGYTF,TGTGCTAGTGGTCTTCCCCTCAGGTTCCACTATGGCTACACCTTC
TRBV29-1,few,TRBJ1-4,TRBD1,CSVDIGQGGEKLFF,TGCAGCGTTGATATAGGACAGGGGGGTGAAAAACTGTTTTTT
TRBV4-1,few,TRBJ1-5,-,CASSQDDSRNQPQHF,TGCGCCAGCAGCCAGGACGACAGTCGCAATCAGCCCCAGCATTTT
TRBV7-9,-,TRBJ1-1,-,CASSSTGNTEAFF,TGTGCCAGCAGCTCGACAGGGAACACTGAAGCTTTCTTT
TRBV27,-,TRBJ2-1,TRBD1,CASSYEDRSFREQFF,TGTGCCAGCAGTTACGAGGACAGGTCTTTCCGGGAGCAGTTCTTC
TRBV5-5,-,TRBJ2-2,TRBD2,CASSRFSGGATGELFF,TGTGCCAGCAGCCGATTTAGCGGGGGGGCGACCGGGGAGCTGTTTTTT
TRBV9,-,TRBJ1-1,TRBD1,CASSVATGGGTEAFF,TGTGCCAGCAGCGTAGCTACAGGGGGCGGCACTGAAGCTTTCTTT
TRBV10-3,few,TRBJ2-2,TRBD2,CAISHGTSGGQGTGELFF,TGTGCCATCAGCCACGGGACTAGCGGGGGGCAGGGGACCGGGGAGCTGTTTTTT
TRBV28,-,TRBJ1-6,-,CASSLAGSFTGSYNSPLHF,TGTGCCAGCAGTTTAGCCGGGTCTTTCACTGGGTCCTATAATTCACCCCTCCACTTT
TRBV7-2,-,TRBJ2-2,-,CASSLESRGAGELFF,TGTGCCAGCAGCTTAGAATCTAGAGGCGCCGGGGAGCTGTTTTTT
TRBV7-6,-,TRBJ2-3,TRBD2,CASSLEVAGADTQYF,TGTGCCAGCAGCTTAGAGGTAGCGGGGGCCGATACGCAGTATTTT
TRBV18,-,TRBJ1-4,TRBD1,CASSLQGARIGKLFF,TGTGCCAGCTCATTACAGGGGGCGCGGATTGGAAAACTGTTTTTT
TRBV4-2,once,TRBJ1-2,TRBD1,CASSGRQGEDYGYTF,TGTGCCAGCAGCGGAAGACAGGGGGAGGACTATGGCTACACCTTC
TRBV7-2,-,TRBJ2-3,-,CASSSAGLPTDTQYF,TGTGCCAGCAGCTCCGCGGGATTGCCCACAGATACGCAGTATTTT
TRBV6-5,-,TRBJ1-2,-,CASRFRGGGYGYTF,TGTGCCAGCAGGTTCCGGGGAGGGGGCTATGGCTACACCTTC
TRBV4-2,-,TRBJ1-6,-,CASSQAGWKTGTNSPLHF,TGTGCCAGCAGCCAAGCCGGGTGGAAAACAGGGACAAATTCACCCCTCCACTTT
TRBV2,-,TRBJ1-2,-,CASSPNYGYTF,TGTGCCAGCAGTCCGAACTATGGCTACACCTTC
TRBV27,once,TRBJ2-2,-,CASSQTRGTGELFF,TGTGCCAGCAGCCAAACTCGAGGCACCGGGGAGCTGTTTTTT
TRBV27,-,TRBJ2-1,TRBD2,CASSSGTSGTNEQFF,TGTGCCAGCAGTTCGGGGACTAGCGGGACCAATGAGCAGTTCTTC
TRBV7-6,once,TRBJ2-3,-,CASSLDAGRRVDTQYF,TGTGCCAGCAGCTTAGACGCCGGGCGGAGGGTGGATACGCAGTATTTT
TRBV30,few,TRBJ1-1,TRBD1,CAWTPGTGKGMNTEAFF,TGTGCCTGGACCCCCGGGACAGGGAAGGGCATGAACACTGAAGCTTTCTTT
TRBV6-1,-,TRBJ2-1,-,CASSEARKDEQFF,TGTGCCAGCAGTGAAGCGCGGAAGGATGAGCAGTTCTTC
TRBV19,-,TRBJ1-6,TRBD1,CASSMGQGRSPLHF,TGTGCCAGTAGTATGGGACAGGGTCGGTCACCCCTCCACTTT
TRBV18,-,TRBJ1-3,-,CASRRGPGNTIYF,TGTGCCAGCCGGCGGGGTCCTGGAAACACCATATATTTT
TRBV5-1,-,TRBJ2-7,-,CASNTGWGSYEQYF,TGCGCCAGCAACACGGGGTGGGGCTCCTACGAGCAGTACTTC
TRBV28,-,TRBJ1-3,TRBD1,CASSSFGTGGNTIYF,TGTGCCAGCAGTTCTTTCGGGACAGGAGGAAACACCATATATTTT
TRBV7-2,-,TRBJ2-2,-,CASSVLTGELFF,TGTGCCAGCAGCGTCCTGACCGGGGAGCTGTTTTTT
TRBV27,-,TRBJ1-4,TRBD1,CASSPDRGRREKLFF,TGTGCCAGCAGTCCGGACAGGGGGCGACGGGAAAAACTGTTTTTT
TRBV7-6,-,TRBJ1-6,-,CASSLAGGGAFNSPLHF,TGTGCCAGCAGCTTAGCCGGCGGGGGGGCGTTTAATTCACCCCTCCACTTT
TRBV6-1,-,TRBJ1-1,-,CASSELGGVAFF,TGTGCCAGCAGTGAACTCGGGGGTGTAGCTTTCTTT
TRBV24-1,-,TRBJ1-5,-,CATKDTLDQPQHF,TGTGCCACCAAAGACACTTTAGATCAGCCCCAGCATTTT
TRBV9,few,TRBJ1-4,-,CASSVGLSNEKLFF,TGTGCCAGCAGCGTAGGACTTTCGAATGAAAAACTGTTTTTT
TRBV28,few,TRBJ1-6,-,CASSLYPAGEWSPLHF,TGTGCCAGCAGTTTATATCCTGCAGGGGAATGGTCACCCCTCCACTTT
TRBV28,once,TRBJ1-1,TRBD1,CASSPSTGKGTEAFF,TGTGCCAGCAGTCCCTCGACAGGGAAGGGCACTGAAGCTTTCTTT